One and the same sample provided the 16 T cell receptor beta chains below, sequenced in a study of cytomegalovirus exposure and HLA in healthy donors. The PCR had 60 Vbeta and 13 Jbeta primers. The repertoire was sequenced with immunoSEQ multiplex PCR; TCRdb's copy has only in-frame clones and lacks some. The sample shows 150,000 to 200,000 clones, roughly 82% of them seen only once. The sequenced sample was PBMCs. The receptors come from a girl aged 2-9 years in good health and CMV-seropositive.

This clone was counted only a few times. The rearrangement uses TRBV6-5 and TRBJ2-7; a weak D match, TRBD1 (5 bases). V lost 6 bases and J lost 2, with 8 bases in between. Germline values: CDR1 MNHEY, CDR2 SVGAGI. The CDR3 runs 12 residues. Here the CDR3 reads CASSTTAYEQYF. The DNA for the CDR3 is TGTGCCAGCAGCACGACAGCCTACGAGCAGTACTTC.

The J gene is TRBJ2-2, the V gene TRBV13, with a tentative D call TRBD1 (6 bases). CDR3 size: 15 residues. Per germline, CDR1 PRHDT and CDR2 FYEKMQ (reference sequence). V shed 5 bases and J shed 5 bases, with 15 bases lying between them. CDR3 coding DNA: TGTGCCAGCAGCGTTTACAGGGTGCAAACCGGGGAGCTGTTTTTT. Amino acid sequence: CASSVYRVQTGELFF.

The CDR3 DNA reads as TGTGCCAGTAGTTACGTCCCGGACAGGGGACCCAAGATTAATTCACCCCTCCACTTT. Translation gives CASSYVPDRGPKINSPLHF. The chain uses TRBV19 and TRBJ1-6, with TRBD1 matching 9 bases. Trimming removed 5 bases from V and 6 bases from J; junction bases left unmatched: 17. Germline V gene sequence: CDR1 LNHDA, CDR2 SQIVND (reference sequence). This CDR3 has 19 residues.

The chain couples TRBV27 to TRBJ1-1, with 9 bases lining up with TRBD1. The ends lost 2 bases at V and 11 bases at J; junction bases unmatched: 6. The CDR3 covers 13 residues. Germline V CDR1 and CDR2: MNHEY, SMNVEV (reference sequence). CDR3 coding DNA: TGTGCCAGCAGTTTAGAGTTTGGGACAGGGGCTTTCTTT. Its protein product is CASSLEFGTGAFF.

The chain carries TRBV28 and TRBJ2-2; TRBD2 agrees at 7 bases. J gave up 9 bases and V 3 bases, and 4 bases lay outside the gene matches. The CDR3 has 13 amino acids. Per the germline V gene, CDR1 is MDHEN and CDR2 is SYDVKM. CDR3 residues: CASSLASGRELFF. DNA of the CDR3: TGTGCCAGCAGTTTGGCCAGCGGGAGGGAGCTGTTTTTT.

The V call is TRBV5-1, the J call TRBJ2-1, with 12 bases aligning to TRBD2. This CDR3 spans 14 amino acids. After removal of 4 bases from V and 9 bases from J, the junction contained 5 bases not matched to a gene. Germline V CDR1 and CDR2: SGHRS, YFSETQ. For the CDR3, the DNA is TGCGCCAGCAGCCTGGGACTAGCGGGTGTTGAGCAGTTCTTC. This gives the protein CASSLGLAGVEQFF.

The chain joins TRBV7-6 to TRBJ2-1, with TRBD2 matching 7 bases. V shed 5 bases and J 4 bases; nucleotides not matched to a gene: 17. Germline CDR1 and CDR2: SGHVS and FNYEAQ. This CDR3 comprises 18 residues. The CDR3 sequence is CASSPYLQGSGVYNEQFF. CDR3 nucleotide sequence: TGTGCCAGCAGCCCCTACCTTCAGGGAAGCGGGGTATACAATGAGCAGTTCTTC.

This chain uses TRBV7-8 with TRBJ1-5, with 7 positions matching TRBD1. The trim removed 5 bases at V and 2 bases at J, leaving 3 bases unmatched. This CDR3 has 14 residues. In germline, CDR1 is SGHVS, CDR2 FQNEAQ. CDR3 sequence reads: CASSTDRGNQPQHF. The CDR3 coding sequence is TGTGCCAGCAGCACCGACAGGGGCAATCAGCCCCAGCATTTT. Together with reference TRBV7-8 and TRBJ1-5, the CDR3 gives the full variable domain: GAGVSQSPRYKVAKRGQDVALRCDPISGHVSLFWYQQALGQGPEFLTYFQNEAQLDKSGLPSDRFFAERPEGSVSTLKIQRTQQEDSAVYLCASSTDRGNQPQHFGDGTRLSIL.

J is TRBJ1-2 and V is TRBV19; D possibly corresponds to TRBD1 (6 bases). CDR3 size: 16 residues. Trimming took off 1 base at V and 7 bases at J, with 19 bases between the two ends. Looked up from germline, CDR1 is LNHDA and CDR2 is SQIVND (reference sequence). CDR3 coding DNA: TGTGCCAGTAGTATAGGGATCAGGGGAATCAATCGTGGCTACACCTTC. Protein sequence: CASSIGIRGINRGYTF.

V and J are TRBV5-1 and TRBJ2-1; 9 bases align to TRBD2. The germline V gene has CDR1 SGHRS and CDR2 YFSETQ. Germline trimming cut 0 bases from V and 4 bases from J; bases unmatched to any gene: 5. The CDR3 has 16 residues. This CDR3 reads CASSLAPAGGYNEQFF. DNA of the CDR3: TGCGCCAGCAGCTTGGCCCCAGCGGGGGGATACAATGAGCAGTTCTTC.

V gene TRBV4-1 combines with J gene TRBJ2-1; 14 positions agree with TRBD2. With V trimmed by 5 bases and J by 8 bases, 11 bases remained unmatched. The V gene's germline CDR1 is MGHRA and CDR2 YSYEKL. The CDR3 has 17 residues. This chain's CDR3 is CASSALGLAGVRDEQFF. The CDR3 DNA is TGCGCCAGCAGCGCTCTGGGACTAGCGGGAGTTAGGGATGAGCAGTTCTTC.

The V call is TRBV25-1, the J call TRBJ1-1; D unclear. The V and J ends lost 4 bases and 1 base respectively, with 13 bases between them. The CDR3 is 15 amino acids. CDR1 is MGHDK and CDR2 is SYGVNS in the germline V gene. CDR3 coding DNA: TGTGCCAGCAGTGCTAGCGGGATATCGAACACTGAAGCTTTCTTT. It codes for CASSASGISNTEAFF.

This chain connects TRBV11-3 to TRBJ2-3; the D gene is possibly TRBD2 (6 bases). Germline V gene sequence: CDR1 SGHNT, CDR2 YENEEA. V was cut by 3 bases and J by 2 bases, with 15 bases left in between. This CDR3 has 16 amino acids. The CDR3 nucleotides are TGTGCCAGCAGCTTGTCGGCGGGGATTCACACAGATACGCAGTATTTT. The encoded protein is CASSLSAGIHTDTQYF.

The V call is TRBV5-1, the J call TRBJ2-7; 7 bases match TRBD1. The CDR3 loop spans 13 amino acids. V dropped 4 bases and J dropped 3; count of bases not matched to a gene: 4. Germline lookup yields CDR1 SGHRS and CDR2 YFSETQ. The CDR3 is CASSHGTDYEQYF. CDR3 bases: TGCGCCAGCAGCCATGGGACAGACTACGAGCAGTACTTC.

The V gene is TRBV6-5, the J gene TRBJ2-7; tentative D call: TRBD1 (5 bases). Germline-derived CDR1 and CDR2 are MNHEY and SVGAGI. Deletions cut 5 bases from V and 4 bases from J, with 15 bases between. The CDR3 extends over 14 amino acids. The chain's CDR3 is CASSLLGQGYEQYF. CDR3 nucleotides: TGTGCCAGCAGTCTCCTGGGGCAGGGATACGAGCAGTACTTC.

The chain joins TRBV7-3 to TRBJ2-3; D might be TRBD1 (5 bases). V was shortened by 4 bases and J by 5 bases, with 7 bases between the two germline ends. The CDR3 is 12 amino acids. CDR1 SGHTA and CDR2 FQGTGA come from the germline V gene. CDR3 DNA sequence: TGTGCCAGCAGCTCCACAGGAGATACGCAGTATTTT. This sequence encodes CASSSTGDTQYF.